Presented here are 7 T cell receptor beta chains from one specimen sequenced in a study of blood T cell repertoires in COVID-19. The assay was immunoSEQ multiplex PCR, and TCRdb's table has in-frame clones only and misses some. Here the sample spans about 430,000 clones, roughly 89% being singletons. Sequenced material: peripheral blood. The receptor source for this set is a man younger than 35 with COVID-19, enrolled during active disease.

With respect to this clone: At one of its ends the junction is not consistent with the germline gene, which may arise from a read error. The V gene is TRBV3-1 (or the pseudogene TRBV3-2), the J gene TRBJ2-7, with D maybe TRBD1 (5 bases). Per germline, CDR1 LGHDT and CDR2 YNNKEL (reference sequence). The CDR3 consists of 15 residues. The CDR3 DNA follows: TGTGCCAGCAGCCAGACCTTTCAGGGCTCCTTCGAGCAGTACTTC. Translation: CASSQTFQGSFEQYF.

The chain joins TRBV7-8 to TRBJ2-1; D is possibly TRBD1 (6 bases). CDR1 and CDR2 (germline): SGHVS, FQNEAQ. The V gene lost 1 base and the J gene lost 0 bases, with 7 bases spanning the gap. There are 15 residues in the CDR3. This CDR3 is CASSLEGGSYNEQFF. In DNA form, the CDR3 reads TGTGCCAGCAGCTTAGAAGGGGGCTCCTACAATGAGCAGTTCTTC.

Of note for this clone: A much more abundant neighbour one base away suggests this may be a read error. This chain connects TRBV11-3 to TRBJ2-1; 12 nucleotides agree with TRBD2. Germline V gives CDR1 SGHNT, CDR2 YENEEA. This CDR3 region has 18 residues. The CDR3 sequence is CANSPRSPTSGGLNEQFF. In nucleotides, the CDR3 is TGTGCCAACAGCCCTCGATCCCCTACTAGCGGGGGGCTCAATGAGCAGTTCTTC.

This chain links TRBV2 with TRBJ2-2; TRBD1 might be the D (6 bases). CDR1 is SNHLY, CDR2 FYNNEI, per germline. The CDR3 totals 14 residues. Between the trimmed V and J ends, which lost 7 bases and 6 bases, there was a span of 15 bases. Here the CDR3 reads CASNRQVSSGELFF. The DNA for the CDR3 is TGTGCCAGCAACCGACAGGTATCATCCGGGGAGCTGTTTTTT. Looking up the rest from reference TRBV2 and TRBJ2-2 gives the full variable domain: EPEVTQTPSHQVTQMGQEVILRCVPISNHLYFYWYRQILGQKVEFLVSFYNNEISEKSEIFDDQFSVERPDGSNFTLKIRSTKLEDSAMYFCASNRQVSSGELFFGEGSRLTVL.

This chain connects TRBV7-2 to TRBJ2-2; TRBD2 matches at 15 bases. The V segment lost 5 bases and the J segment 7 bases; nucleotides outside the gene matches: 8. The CDR3 is 17 residues long. The germline V gene encodes CDR1 SGHTA and CDR2 FQGNSA. CDR3 sequence: CASSKGLAGGNSGELFF. CDR3 bases: TGTGCCAGCAGCAAAGGACTAGCGGGAGGGAATAGCGGGGAGCTGTTTTTT.

The chain is built from TRBV7-6 and TRBJ2-5; 9 bases map to TRBD1. CDR1 and CDR2 (germline): SGHVS, FNYEAQ. CDR3 length: 15 residues. V lost 3 bases and J lost 4; bases outside the gene matches: 6. The CDR3 region has the DNA TGTGCCAGCAGCTTCCGGACAGGGGACTCAGAGACCCAGTACTTC. Translated, it gives CASSFRTGDSETQYF.

Concerning this clone itself: Other DNA sequences in the same sample also yield this CDR3. J is TRBJ2-5 and V is TRBV27; TRBD2 aligns across 12 bases. J lost 5 bases, V lost 2 bases, and 0 bases had no gene match. Germline CDR1 and CDR2: MNHEY and SMNVEV (reference sequence). The CDR3 sequence is 14 residues long. The CDR3 DNA sequence: TGTGCCAGCAGTTTAACTAGCGGGAGGGAGACCCAGTACTTC. Translation: CASSLTSGRETQYF.